Listed below are T cell receptor beta chains from one sample, sequenced in a study of T-cell memory formation after mild COVID-19. One entry per CDR3 protein results from TCRdb running MiXCR on the 5' RACE reads. Of fewer than 650,000 distinct CDR3 sequences listed, roughly a sixth are singletons. Material: PBMCs or a T cell subset sorted from them (not recorded which). These receptors came from an adult woman who had mild COVID-19 (a few samples of this study predate the infection). Cell type and time point are not known. The CDR3 runs from the conserved cysteine through the conserved F or W. D genes are given only for firm matches. Clone size is shown for a subset of rows, as once, few, many or a class of expanded clone.

NA	TRBV5-1	TRBD1	TRBJ2-5	TGCGCCAGCAGCTTGCGAACCGGGACAGGGAGAAAGGAGACCCAGTACTTC	CASSLRTGTGRKETQYF
few	TRBV7-6	NA	TRBJ1-6	TGTGCCAGCAGCTCCGCCGACTCACCCCTCCACTTT	CASSSADSPLHF
many	TRBV29-1	TRBD1	TRBJ2-7	TGCAGCGTCGTATGGGACAGGGGTTTCGGGAGAGGCTACGAGCAGTACTTC	CSVVWDRGFGRGYEQYF
NA	TRBV20-1	TRBD2	TRBJ2-3	TGCAGTGCTAGAGACAACGGGGGGGCAGGGGGCACAGATACGCAGTATTTT	CSARDNGGAGGTDTQYF
NA	TRBV20-1	NA	TRBJ2-2	TGCAGTGCTAGAGGCCGTTTAAACACCGGGGAGCTGTTTTTT	CSARGRLNTGELFF
few	TRBV11-2	NA	TRBJ2-1	TGTGCCAGCAGCCGGGGGACCGAATACAATGAGCAGTTCTTC	CASSRGTEYNEQFF
NA	TRBV4-3	NA	TRBJ2-1	TGCGCCAGCAGCCAAGTATGGCGGAATGAGCAGTTCTTC	CASSQVWRNEQFF
NA	TRBV24-1	TRBD2	TRBJ2-1	TGTGCCACCAGTGTGAGTGGGACTAGTTGGCCCAATGAGCAGTTCTTC	CATSVSGTSWPNEQFF
few	TRBV4-1	TRBD2	TRBJ2-1	TGCGCCAGCAGCCAGGGACTAGCGGGGGCCCAGGGTAATGAGCAGTTCTTC	CASSQGLAGAQGNEQFF
few	TRBV29-1	TRBD2	TRBJ2-7	TGCAGCGTTAAGACAGGGACTAGCGGAACCTACGAGCAGTACTTC	CSVKTGTSGTYEQYF
once	TRBV6-5	TRBD1	TRBJ2-6	TGTGCCAGCAGTGCCAGGACAGGGACCGGGGCCAACGTCCTGACTTTC	CASSARTGTGANVLTF
few	TRBV5-5	TRBD1	TRBJ2-1	TGTGCCAGCAGCCCCTGGACAGGGCTGGACTTTGAGCAGTTCTTC	CASSPWTGLDFEQFF
NA	TRBV7-2	TRBD2	TRBJ2-1	TGTGCCAGCAGCTTTAGCGGGAGATCGTTCAATGAGCAGTTCTTC	CASSFSGRSFNEQFF
few	TRBV24-1	TRBD1	TRBJ1-2	TGTGCCACCAGTGACCCGGGACAGTTTACGGGTGGCTACACCTTC	CATSDPGQFTGGYTF
NA	TRBV5-6	NA	TRBJ2-2	TGTGCCAGCAGCTTGAGGCCAGGCCCGTCGTCGAACACCGGGGAGCTGTTTTTT	CASSLRPGPSSNTGELFF
NA	TRBV6-5	NA	TRBJ2-1	TGTGCCGTGTGCGGGGCCTCCTACAATGAGCAGTTCTTC	CAVCGASYNEQFF
few	TRBV7-9	TRBD2	TRBJ2-5	TGTGCCAGCAGCGCAAGCGGGGGGGCTTATGAGACCCAGTACTTC	CASSASGGAYETQYF
NA	TRBV4-1	NA	TRBJ2-2	TGCGCCAGCAGCCAGACCGGGACCTACACCGGGGAGCTGTTTTTT	CASSQTGTYTGELFF
few	TRBV12-3/TRBV12-4	NA	TRBJ1-1	TGTGCCAGCAGTTTGGTCGGACCCCCGAACACTGAAGCTTTCTTT	CASSLVGPPNTEAFF
NA	TRBV20-1	NA	TRBJ2-1	TGCAGTGCTAGACCTGCGGGGGCCGGCAATGAGCAGTTCTTC	CSARPAGAGNEQFF
few	TRBV19	NA	TRBJ2-7	TGTGCCAGTAGTATAGTGCTAGCGAAGACCTACGAGCAGTACTTC	CASSIVLAKTYEQYF
few	TRBV9	TRBD1	TRBJ2-7	TGTGCCAGCAGCGTAGGGACAGGAGTCTTCTACGAGCAGTACTTC	CASSVGTGVFYEQYF
many	TRBV7-2	TRBD2	TRBJ2-3	TGTGCCAGCAGCCCACCCCCTGGGCTAGCGGGGATGGATACGCAGTATTTT	CASSPPPGLAGMDTQYF
few	TRBV5-5	NA	TRBJ2-7	TGTGCCAGCAGCTTTGGGGCTCTGAGCTCCTACGAGCAGTACTTC	CASSFGALSSYEQYF
few	TRBV9	NA	TRBJ1-3	TGTGCCAGCAGCGTAGGAGTGGGGGGCTCTGGAAACACCATATATTTT	CASSVGVGGSGNTIYF
few	TRBV14	NA	TRBJ1-3	TGTGCCAGCAGCCCTTCGTCGCCTCTTCTTACTGGAAACACCATATATTTT	CASSPSSPLLTGNTIYF
NA	TRBV4-1	NA	TRBJ2-5	TGCGCCAGCAGCCCGCAGGTCATGGAGACCCAGTACTTC	CASSPQVMETQYF
few	TRBV4-2	NA	TRBJ1-2	TGTGCCAGCAGCCAAGCCGTGGGTGCTTCTGGCTACACCTTC	CASSQAVGASGYTF
NA	TRBV3-1	TRBD2	TRBJ2-3	TGTGCCAGCAGCCAGGAGGGACTAGCGGGGGGAGGAACAGATACGCAGTATTTT	CASSQEGLAGGGTDTQYF
NA	TRBV7-8	NA	TRBJ1-1	TGTGCCAGCAGCTTAGTGATGGGGGGGGTCACTGAAGCTTTCTTT	CASSLVMGGVTEAFF
few	TRBV7-9	NA	TRBJ1-2	TGTGCCAGCAGCTTAGTTGGGCAGTATGGCTACACCTTC	CASSLVGQYGYTF
few	TRBV9	TRBD2	TRBJ2-7	TGTGCCAGCAGCTCGGGACTAGCGGGGGCCGTTCAAGACGAGCAGTACTTC	CASSSGLAGAVQDEQYF
NA	TRBV2	NA	TRBJ1-2	TGTGCCAGCAGAGGAGTGGCAGTTGAACAATATGGCTACACCTTC	CASRGVAVEQYGYTF
NA	TRBV2	NA	TRBJ2-1	TGTGCCAGCAGTAAGGGGGGACCGAAGTACAATGAGCAGTTCTTC	CASSKGGPKYNEQFF
NA	TRBV12-3/TRBV12-4	TRBD1	TRBJ1-5	TGTGCCAGCAGTCCTGACCTCACAGGGGTACGGCAGCCCCAGCATTTT	CASSPDLTGVRQPQHF
few	TRBV5-1	NA	TRBJ2-7	TGCGCCAGCAGCTTCCGTAAGGGACAACTTACACCTTCCTACGAGCAGTACTTC	CASSFRKGQLTPSYEQYF
NA	TRBV7-9	NA	TRBJ1-2	TGTGCCAGCAGCTTAACAGATGGCGACTATGGCTACACCTTC	CASSLTDGDYGYTF
many	TRBV12-3/TRBV12-4	TRBD1	TRBJ1-1	TGTGCCAGCAGTTTGGGACAGGAGACTGAAGCTTTCTTT	CASSLGQETEAFF
NA	TRBV3-1	TRBD2	TRBJ2-7	TGTGCCAGCAGCCAGGGACTAGCGGGAGAATACGAGCAGTACTTC	CASSQGLAGEYEQYF
few	TRBV5-1	TRBD1	TRBJ2-7	TGCGCCAGCAAGTTTTCCGGGACAGTTTACGAGCAGTACTTC	CASKFSGTVYEQYF
NA	TRBV13	NA	TRBJ1-2	TGTGCCAGCAGCGTACGGGCAGGGGTCGACTATGGCTACACCTTC	CASSVRAGVDYGYTF
NA	TRBV19	NA	TRBJ2-2	TGTGCCAGTAGTACCAGCACCGGGGAGCTGTTTTTT	CASSTSTGELFF
few	TRBV5-1	NA	TRBJ2-1	TGCGCCAGCAGCACCCTCGGGGATGAGAATGAGCAGTTCTTC	CASSTLGDENEQFF
few	TRBV27	TRBD1	TRBJ1-5	TGTGCCAGCAGACCCGGACAGGGTAGCAATCAGCCCCAGCATTTT	CASRPGQGSNQPQHF
NA	TRBV4-1	NA	TRBJ2-1	TGCGCCAGCAGCCAAGTCCCCAGGTTGTCCTACAATGAGCAGTTCTTC	CASSQVPRLSYNEQFF
few	TRBV29-1	TRBD2	TRBJ2-1	TGCAGCGTTCCCCCTCTAGCGGTGGGCAATGAGCAGTTCTTC	CSVPPLAVGNEQFF
NA	TRBV30	TRBD1	TRBJ1-2	TGTGCCTGGAGTCGACAGGGGGCTGGAGTAGGCGGCTACACCTTC	CAWSRQGAGVGGYTF
few	TRBV4-1	NA	TRBJ1-1	TGCGCCAGCAGCCAAGATTCTAGGGTCGCTGAAGCTTTCTTT	CASSQDSRVAEAFF
NA	TRBV6-2/TRBV6-3	TRBD1	TRBJ2-3	TGTGCCAGCGGCACCCTCCGGGACAGGGGTCGGCACACAGATACGCAGTATTTT	CASGTLRDRGRHTDTQYF
NA	TRBV20-1	NA	TRBJ2-7	TGCAGTGCCAGAGAAGATGGGTCCTACGAGCAGTACTTC	CSAREDGSYEQYF
NA	TRBV9	NA	TRBJ1-5	TGTGCCAGCAGCGTAGACGGGTTGGAGGGTCAGCCCCAGCATTTT	CASSVDGLEGQPQHF
few	TRBV6-2/TRBV6-3	NA	TRBJ2-3	TGTGCCAGCAGTTACGCCCTACTAGGGGTCGGCACAGATACGCAGTATTTT	CASSYALLGVGTDTQYF
NA	TRBV19	TRBD1	TRBJ1-4	TGTGCCAGTAGGTCACAGGGGGCCGGTGAAAAACTGTTTTTT	CASRSQGAGEKLFF